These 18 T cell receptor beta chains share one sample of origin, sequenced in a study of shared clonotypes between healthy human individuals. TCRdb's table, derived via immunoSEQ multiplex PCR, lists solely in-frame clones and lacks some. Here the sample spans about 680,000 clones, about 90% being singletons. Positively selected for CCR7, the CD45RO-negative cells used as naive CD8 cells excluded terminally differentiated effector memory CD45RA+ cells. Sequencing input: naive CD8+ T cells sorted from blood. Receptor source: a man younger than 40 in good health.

This chain's CDR3 is CASSLDRDTEAFF. CDR3 nucleotide sequence: TGTGCCAGCAGCTTAGACAGGGACACTGAAGCTTTCTTT. This chain links TRBV7-7 with TRBJ1-1; D might be TRBD1 (6 bases). V lost 1 base and J 3 bases, leaving 6 bases between the germline ends. Germline CDR1 SSHAT, CDR2 FNYEAQ (reference sequence). The CDR3 is 13 amino acids.

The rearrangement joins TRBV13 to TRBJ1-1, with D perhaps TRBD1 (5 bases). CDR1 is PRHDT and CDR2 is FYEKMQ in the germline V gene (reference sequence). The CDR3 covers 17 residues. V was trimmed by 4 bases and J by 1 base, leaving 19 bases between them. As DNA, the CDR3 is TGTGCCAGCAGCTCGACAGAGGCCGCCCTACCGAACACTGAAGCTTTCTTT. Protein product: CASSSTEAALPNTEAFF.

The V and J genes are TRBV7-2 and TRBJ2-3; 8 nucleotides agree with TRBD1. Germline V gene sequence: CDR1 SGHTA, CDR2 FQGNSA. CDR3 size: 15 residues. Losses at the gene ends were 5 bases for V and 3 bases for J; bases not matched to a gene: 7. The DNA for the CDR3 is TGTGCCAGCAGCCTGGACAGGGCGGTGACAGATACGCAGTATTTT. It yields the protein CASSLDRAVTDTQYF. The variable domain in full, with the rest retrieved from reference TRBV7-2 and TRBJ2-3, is GAGVSQSPSNKVTEKGKDVELRCDPISGHTALYWYRQSLGQGLEFLIYFQGNSAPDKSGLPSDRFSAERTGGSVSTLTIQRTQQEDSAVYLCASSLDRAVTDTQYFGPGTRLTVL.

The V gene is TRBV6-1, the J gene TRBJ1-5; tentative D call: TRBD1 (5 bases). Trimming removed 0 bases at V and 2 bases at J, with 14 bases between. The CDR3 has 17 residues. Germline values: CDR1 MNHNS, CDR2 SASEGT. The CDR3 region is CASSEAVEGRRNQPQHF. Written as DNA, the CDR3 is TGTGCCAGCAGTGAAGCGGTGGAGGGACGTCGCAATCAGCCCCAGCATTTT.

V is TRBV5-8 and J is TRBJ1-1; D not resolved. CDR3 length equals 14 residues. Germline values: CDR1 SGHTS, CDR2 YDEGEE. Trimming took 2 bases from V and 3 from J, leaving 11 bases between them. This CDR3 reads CASSFPYGDTEAFF. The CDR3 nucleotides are TGTGCCAGCAGCTTCCCCTATGGGGACACTGAAGCTTTCTTT.

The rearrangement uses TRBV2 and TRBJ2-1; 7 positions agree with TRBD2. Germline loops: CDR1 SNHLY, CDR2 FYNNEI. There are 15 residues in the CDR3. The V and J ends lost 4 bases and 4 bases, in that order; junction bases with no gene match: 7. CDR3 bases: TGTGCCAGCAGTGTTCGTAGCGGGCCTTACAATGAGCAGTTCTTC. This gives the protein CASSVRSGPYNEQFF.

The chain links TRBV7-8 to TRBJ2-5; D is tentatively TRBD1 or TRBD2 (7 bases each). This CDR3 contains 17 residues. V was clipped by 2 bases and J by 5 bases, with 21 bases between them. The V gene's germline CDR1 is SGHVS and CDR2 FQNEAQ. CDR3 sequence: CASSLKGGGVLRETQYF. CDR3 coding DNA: TGTGCCAGCAGCTTAAAGGGAGGGGGCGTTCTGCGTGAGACCCAGTACTTC.

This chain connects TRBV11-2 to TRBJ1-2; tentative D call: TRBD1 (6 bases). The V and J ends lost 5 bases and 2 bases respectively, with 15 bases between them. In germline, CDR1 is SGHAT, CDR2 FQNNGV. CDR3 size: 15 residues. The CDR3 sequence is CASSPLDSQNYGYTF. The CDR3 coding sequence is TGTGCCAGCAGCCCCCTGGACAGTCAGAACTATGGCTACACCTTC.

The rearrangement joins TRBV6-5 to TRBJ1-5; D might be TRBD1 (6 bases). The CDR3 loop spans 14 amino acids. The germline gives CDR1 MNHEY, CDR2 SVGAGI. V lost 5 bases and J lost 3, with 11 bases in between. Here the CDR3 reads CASSIGQTNQPQHF. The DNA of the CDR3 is TGTGCCAGCAGTATCGGACAGACCAATCAGCCCCAGCATTTT.

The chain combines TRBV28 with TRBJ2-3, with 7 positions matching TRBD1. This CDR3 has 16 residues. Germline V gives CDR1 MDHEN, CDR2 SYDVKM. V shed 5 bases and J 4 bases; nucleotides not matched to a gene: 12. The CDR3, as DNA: TGTGCCAGCAGTCTCTACAGGGGTTCACCGGCAGATACGCAGTATTTT. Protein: CASSLYRGSPADTQYF. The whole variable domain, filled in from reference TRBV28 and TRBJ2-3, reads DVKVTQSSRYLVKRTGEKVFLECVQDMDHENMFWYRQDPGLGLRLIYFSYDVKMKEKGDIPEGYSVSREKKERFSLILESASTNQTSMYLCASSLYRGSPADTQYFGPGTRLTVL.

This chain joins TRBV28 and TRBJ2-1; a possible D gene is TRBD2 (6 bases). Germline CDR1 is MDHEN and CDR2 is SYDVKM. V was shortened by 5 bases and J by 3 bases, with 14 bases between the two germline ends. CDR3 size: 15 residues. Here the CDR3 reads CASSQQRAGYNEQFF. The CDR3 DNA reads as TGTGCCAGCAGTCAACAGAGAGCGGGCTACAATGAGCAGTTCTTC. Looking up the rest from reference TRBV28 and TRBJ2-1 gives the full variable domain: DVKVTQSSRYLVKRTGEKVFLECVQDMDHENMFWYRQDPGLGLRLIYFSYDVKMKEKGDIPEGYSVSREKKERFSLILESASTNQTSMYLCASSQQRAGYNEQFFGPGTRLTVL.

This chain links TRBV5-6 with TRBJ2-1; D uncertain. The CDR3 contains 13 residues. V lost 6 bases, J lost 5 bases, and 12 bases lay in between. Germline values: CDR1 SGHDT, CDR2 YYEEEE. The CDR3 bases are TGTGCCAGCAAAAAGTCCTCAAACAATGAGCAGTTCTTC. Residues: CASKKSSNNEQFF.

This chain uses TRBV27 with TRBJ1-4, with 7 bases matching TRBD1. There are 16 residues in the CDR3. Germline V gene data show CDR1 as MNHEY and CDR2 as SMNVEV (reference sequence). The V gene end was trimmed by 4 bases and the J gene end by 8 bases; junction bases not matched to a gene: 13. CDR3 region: CASSSFNRGRGEKLFF. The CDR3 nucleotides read TGTGCCAGCAGTTCGTTTAACAGGGGCAGAGGGGAAAAACTGTTTTTT.

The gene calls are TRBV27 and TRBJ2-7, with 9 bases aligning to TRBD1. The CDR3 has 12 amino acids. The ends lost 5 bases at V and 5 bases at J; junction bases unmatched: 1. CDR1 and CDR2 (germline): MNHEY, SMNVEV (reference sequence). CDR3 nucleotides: TGTGCCAGCAGTAGGACAGGGGACGAGCAGTACTTC. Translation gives CASSRTGDEQYF.

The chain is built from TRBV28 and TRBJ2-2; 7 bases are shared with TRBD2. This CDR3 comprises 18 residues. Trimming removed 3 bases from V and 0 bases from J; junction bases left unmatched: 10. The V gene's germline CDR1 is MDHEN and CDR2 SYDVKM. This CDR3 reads CASSFTVASGPNTGELFF. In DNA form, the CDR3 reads TGTGCCAGCAGTTTTACTGTGGCTAGCGGCCCGAACACCGGGGAGCTGTTTTTT.

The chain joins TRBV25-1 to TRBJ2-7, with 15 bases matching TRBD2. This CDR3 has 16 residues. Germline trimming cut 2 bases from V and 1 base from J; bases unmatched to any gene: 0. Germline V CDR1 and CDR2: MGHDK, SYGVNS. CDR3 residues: CASSEGTSGGSYEQYF. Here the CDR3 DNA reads TGTGCCAGCAGTGAAGGGACTAGCGGGGGGTCCTACGAGCAGTACTTC.

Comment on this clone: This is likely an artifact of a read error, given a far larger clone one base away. The CDR3, as DNA: TGCGCCAGCAGTGCCGGGACAGCCTACGAGCAGTACTTC. It encodes CASSAGTAYEQYF. The rearrangement joins TRBV10-1 to TRBJ2-7; 7 bases are shared with TRBD1. This CDR3 contains 13 residues. Germline CDR1 and CDR2: WNHNN and SYGVQD (reference sequence). V shed 4 bases, J shed 2 bases, and the junction held 2 bases outside the gene matches.

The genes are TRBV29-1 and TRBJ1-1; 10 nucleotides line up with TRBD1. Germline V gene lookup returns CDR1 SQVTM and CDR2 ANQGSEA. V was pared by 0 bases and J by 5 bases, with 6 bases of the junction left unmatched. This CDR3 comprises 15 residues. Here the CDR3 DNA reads TGCAGCGTTGAAGACTGGGACAGGGGTGGTACTGAAGCTTTCTTT. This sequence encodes CSVEDWDRGGTEAFF.